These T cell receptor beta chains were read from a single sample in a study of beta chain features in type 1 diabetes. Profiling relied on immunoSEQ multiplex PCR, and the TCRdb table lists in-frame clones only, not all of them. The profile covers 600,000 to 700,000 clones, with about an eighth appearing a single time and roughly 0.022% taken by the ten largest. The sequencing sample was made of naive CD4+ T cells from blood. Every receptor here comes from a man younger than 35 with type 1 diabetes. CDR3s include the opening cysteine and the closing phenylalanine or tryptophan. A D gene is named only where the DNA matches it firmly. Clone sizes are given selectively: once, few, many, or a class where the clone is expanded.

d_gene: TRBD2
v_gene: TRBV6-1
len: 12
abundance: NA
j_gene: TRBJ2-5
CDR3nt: TGTGCCACCCGACTAGCGGGGGTGGCCCAGTACTTC
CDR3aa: CATRLAGVAQYF

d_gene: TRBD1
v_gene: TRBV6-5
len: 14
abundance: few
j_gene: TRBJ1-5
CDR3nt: TGTGCCAGCAGTGCGGACAGGAGACATCAGCCCCAGCATTTT
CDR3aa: CASSADRRHQPQHF

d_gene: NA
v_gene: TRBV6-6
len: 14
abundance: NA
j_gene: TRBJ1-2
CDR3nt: TGTGCCAGCAGTTACGGACGGCTTAACTATGGCTACACCTTC
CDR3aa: CASSYGRLNYGYTF

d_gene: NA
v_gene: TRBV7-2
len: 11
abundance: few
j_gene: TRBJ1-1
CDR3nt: TGTGCCAGCGGCAGGGGCCCTGAAGCTTTCTTT
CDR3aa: CASGRGPEAFF

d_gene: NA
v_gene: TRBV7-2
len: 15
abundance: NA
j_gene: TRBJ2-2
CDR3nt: TGTGCCAGCAGCCCAGCTAGGGGGGTGACCGGGGAGCTGTTTTTT
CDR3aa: CASSPARGVTGELFF

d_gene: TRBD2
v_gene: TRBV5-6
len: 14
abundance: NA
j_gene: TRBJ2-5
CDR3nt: TGTGCCAGCAGTTACGGGGAGGGATCGGAGACCCAGTACTTC
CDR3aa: CASSYGEGSETQYF

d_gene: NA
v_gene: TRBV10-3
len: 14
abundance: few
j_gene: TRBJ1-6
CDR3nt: TGTGCCATCACCAACACCGGACTTAATTCACCCCTCCACTTT
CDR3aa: CAITNTGLNSPLHF

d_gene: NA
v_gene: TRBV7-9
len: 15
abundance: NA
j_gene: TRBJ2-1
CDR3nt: TGTGCCAGCAGCCCGCGGGGTTATGGTGAAAATGAGCAGTTCTTC
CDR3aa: CASSPRGYGENEQFF

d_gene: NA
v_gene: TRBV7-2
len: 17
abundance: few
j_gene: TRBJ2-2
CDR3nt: TGTGCCAGCATCCCCTCGGGGCCGGACCCTAACACCGGGGAGCTGTTTTTT
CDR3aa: CASIPSGPDPNTGELFF

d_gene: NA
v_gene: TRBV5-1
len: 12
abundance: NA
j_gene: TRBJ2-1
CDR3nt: TGCGCCAGCAGCGCCGGTCGCTATGAGCAGTTCTTC
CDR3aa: CASSAGRYEQFF

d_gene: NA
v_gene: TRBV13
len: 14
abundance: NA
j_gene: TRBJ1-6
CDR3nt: TGTGCCAGCAGCCGTGCGGGAGTGGAGTCACCCCTCCACTTT
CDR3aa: CASSRAGVESPLHF

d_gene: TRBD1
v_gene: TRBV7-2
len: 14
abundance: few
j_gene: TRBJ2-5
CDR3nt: TGTGCCAGCAGCTTAAACAGGGGTTCCGAGACCCAGTACTTC
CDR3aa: CASSLNRGSETQYF

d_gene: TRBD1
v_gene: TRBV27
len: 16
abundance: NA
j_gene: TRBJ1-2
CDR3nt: TGTGCCAGCAGTCCAGAAACCGGGACAGGGAGATCTGGCTACACCTTC
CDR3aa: CASSPETGTGRSGYTF

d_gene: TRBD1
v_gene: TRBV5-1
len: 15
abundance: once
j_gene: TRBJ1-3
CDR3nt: TGCGCCAGCAGCCATGGGACAGACTCTGGAAACACCATATATTTT
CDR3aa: CASSHGTDSGNTIYF

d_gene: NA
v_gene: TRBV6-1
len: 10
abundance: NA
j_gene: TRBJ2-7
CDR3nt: TGTGCCAGCAGTTTCTACGAGCAGTACTTC
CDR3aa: CASSFYEQYF

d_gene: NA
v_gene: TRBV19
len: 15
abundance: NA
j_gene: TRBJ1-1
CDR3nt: TGTGCCAGTAGTACCTCGGAACAGGGTAACACTGAAGCTTTCTTT
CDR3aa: CASSTSEQGNTEAFF

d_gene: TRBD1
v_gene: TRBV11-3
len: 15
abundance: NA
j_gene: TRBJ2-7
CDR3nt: TGTGCCAGCAGCTTAGCCCGGGACAGAGTATACGAGCAGTACTTC
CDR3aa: CASSLARDRVYEQYF

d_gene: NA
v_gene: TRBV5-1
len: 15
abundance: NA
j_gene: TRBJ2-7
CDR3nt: TGCGCCAGCAGCTCGGAACCGTCAGTCTCCTACGAGCAGTACTTC
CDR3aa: CASSSEPSVSYEQYF

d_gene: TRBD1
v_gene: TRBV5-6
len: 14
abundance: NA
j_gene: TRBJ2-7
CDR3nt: TGTGCCAGCAGCTCGGGACAGGGGGCCGACGAGCAGTACTTC
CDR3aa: CASSSGQGADEQYF

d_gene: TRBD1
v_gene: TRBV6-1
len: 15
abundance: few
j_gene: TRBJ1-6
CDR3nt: TGTGCCAGCAGTGAAAGAGGGGGCGGTAATTCACCCCTCCACTTT
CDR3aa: CASSERGGGNSPLHF

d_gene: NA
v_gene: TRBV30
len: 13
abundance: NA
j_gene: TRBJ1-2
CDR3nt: TGTGCCCGCAAGGGCGGTGGGGACTATGGCTACACCTTC
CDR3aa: CARKGGGDYGYTF

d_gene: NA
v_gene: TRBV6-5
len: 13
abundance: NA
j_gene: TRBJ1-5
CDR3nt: TGTGCCAGCACCCTACAGTTGGGCCAGCCCCAGCATTTT
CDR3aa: CASTLQLGQPQHF

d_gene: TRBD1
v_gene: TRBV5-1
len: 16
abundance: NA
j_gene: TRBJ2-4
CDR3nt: TGCGCCAGCAGCCTAGGGACAGGGGCGGGCAAAAACATTCAGTACTTC
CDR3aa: CASSLGTGAGKNIQYF

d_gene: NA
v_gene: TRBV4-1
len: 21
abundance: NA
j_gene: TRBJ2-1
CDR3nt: TGCGCCAGCAGCCAAGTTTGGATTTCCGACCGGGCAGCCATACGGTACAATGAGCAGTTCTTC
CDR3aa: CASSQVWISDRAAIRYNEQFF

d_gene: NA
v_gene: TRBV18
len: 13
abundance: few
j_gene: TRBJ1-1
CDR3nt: TGTGCCAGCTCACCACAAGGGAACACTGAAGCTTTCTTT
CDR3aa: CASSPQGNTEAFF

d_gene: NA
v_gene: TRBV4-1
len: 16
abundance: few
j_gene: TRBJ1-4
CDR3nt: TGCGCCAGCAGCCTTCAGGCGGGGAGTTCTAATGAAAAACTGTTTTTT
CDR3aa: CASSLQAGSSNEKLFF

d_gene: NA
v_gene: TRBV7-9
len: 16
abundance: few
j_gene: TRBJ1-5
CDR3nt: TGTGCCAGCAGCTTAGATGGAGGGGGTGGAAATCAGCCCCAGCATTTT
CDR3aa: CASSLDGGGGNQPQHF

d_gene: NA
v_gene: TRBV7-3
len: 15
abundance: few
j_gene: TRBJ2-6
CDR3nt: TGTGCCAGCAGCTTAACCGGACCCGGGGCCAACGTCCTGACTTTC
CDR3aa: CASSLTGPGANVLTF

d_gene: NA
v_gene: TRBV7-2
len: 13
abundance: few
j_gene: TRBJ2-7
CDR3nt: TGTGCCAGCAGCTTACCGACAGTCTACGAGCAGTACTTC
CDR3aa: CASSLPTVYEQYF

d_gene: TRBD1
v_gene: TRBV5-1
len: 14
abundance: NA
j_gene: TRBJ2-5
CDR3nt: TGCGCCAGCAGCTCGCCGGGACAGCAAGAGACCCAGTACTTC
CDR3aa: CASSSPGQQETQYF

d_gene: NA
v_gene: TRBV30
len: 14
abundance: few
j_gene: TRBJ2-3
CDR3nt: TGTGCCTGGAGTGTCGGTTCGGCAACAGATACGCAGTATTTT
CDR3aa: CAWSVGSATDTQYF